This T cell receptor (beta chain) was sequenced during a study of CD8 T cells in ankylosing spondylitis. Germline V gene data show CDR1 as MNHEY and CDR2 as SVGEGT. The CDR3 loop spans 17 amino acids. Trimming left V 2 bases short and J 8 bases short, with 22 bases between. General study points: Ankylosing spondylitis blood seemed to carry a telltale TCR beta motif made of several highly homologous variants. Enrichment of disease-linked clones was reportedly significant in matched ankylosing spondylitis synovial fluid. Some of these motif variants have turned up before, in reports on reactive arthritis synovial fluid and blood. Clones linked with disease were CD8+ and fairly uncommon in the peripheral blood.

Libraries of TCR beta came from quantitative 5'-RACE with molecular barcodes. Via MiXCR, TCRdb re-called the 5' RACE reads, giving one row per CDR3 protein. The table includes about 130,000 distinct CDR3 sequences, roughly a sixth detected once. A few counts support this clonotype. As yet, its antigen is unknown. The TCR sequence derives from a male donor with ankylosing spondylitis. Specimen: blood, either unsorted or a sorted T cell fraction (not recorded which). The chain recombines TRBV6-2 or TRBV6-3 with TRBJ2-1, with D possibly called TRBD1 or TRBD2 (5 bases each). Here the CDR3 DNA reads TGTGCCAGCAGTTACCCAGACCGGGACGGATACCAGGATGAGCAGTTCTTC. Its protein is CASSYPDRDGYQDEQFF.